This passage covers 24 T cell receptor beta chains from one sample sequenced in a study of blood T cell repertoires in COVID-19. The assay was immunoSEQ multiplex PCR, and TCRdb's table has in-frame clones only and misses some. The sample lists 300,000 or so clones, 83% seen once, with roughly 1.1% in the top ten. What was sequenced was peripheral blood. These receptors originate from a woman aged 45-60 years with acute or convalescent COVID-19.

The gene calls are TRBV30 and TRBJ1-5, with D maybe TRBD1 (5 bases). Trimming shortened V by 0 bases and J by 7 bases, and 13 bases separated the two germline ends. Germline lookup yields CDR1 GTSNPN and CDR2 SVGIG (reference sequence). The CDR3 spans 14 residues. The CDR3 loop is CAWSVYGAGQPQHF. Here the CDR3 DNA reads TGTGCCTGGAGTGTATATGGGGCGGGGCAGCCCCAGCATTTT.

V gene TRBV7-2 combines with J gene TRBJ2-7; no reliable D call. CDR3 length: 11 residues. Germline V gene data show CDR1 as SGHTA and CDR2 as FQGNSA. Trimming took off 5 bases at V and 5 bases at J, with 7 bases between the two ends. For the CDR3, the DNA is TGTGCCAGCAGCCCTCGGGACGAGCAGTACTTC. Its protein is CASSPRDEQYF.

The chain has TRBV18 and TRBJ2-1; 11 bases line up with TRBD2. V lost 5 bases, J lost 4 bases, and 4 bases stayed unmatched. The CDR3 loop spans 15 amino acids. CDR1 and CDR2 (germline): KGHSH, LQKENI. This CDR3 is CASSTRLAGYNEQFF. The DNA for the CDR3 is TGTGCCAGCTCAACGCGACTAGCGGGGTACAATGAGCAGTTCTTC.

The V gene is TRBV5-6, the J gene TRBJ1-1; D remains unclear. Germline CDR1 is SGHDT and CDR2 is YYEEEE. The CDR3 consists of 14 residues. V lost 4 bases and J 0 bases, leaving 10 bases between the germline ends. The CDR3 loop is CASSPTHLNTEAFF. DNA of the CDR3: TGTGCCAGCAGCCCCACACACCTGAACACTGAAGCTTTCTTT.

The V call is TRBV12-3 or TRBV12-4, the J call TRBJ1-2; 8 bases fit TRBD1. The CDR3 spans 12 residues. V dropped 5 bases and J dropped 8; count of bases not matched to a gene: 4. The chain's CDR3 is CASSGTGNGYTF. CDR3 sequence (DNA): TGTGCCAGCAGTGGGACAGGCAACGGCTACACCTTC.

The chain has TRBV6-1 and TRBJ2-3; 10 bases map to TRBD2. V dropped 2 bases and J dropped 5; count of bases not matched to a gene: 7. The V gene's germline CDR1 is MNHNS and CDR2 SASEGT. The CDR3 has 16 residues. CDR3 nucleotides: TGTGCCAGCAGTGAATACCCTAGCGGGGGTTTAGATACGCAGTATTTT. This gives the protein CASSEYPSGGLDTQYF.

This clone has more than one count but fewer than ten. V usage is TRBV7-9 and J usage is TRBJ1-1; D unresolved. Germline loops: CDR1 SEHNR, CDR2 FQNEAQ (reference sequence). This CDR3 has 14 amino acids. Trimming took 5 bases from V and 1 from J, leaving 11 bases between them. The DNA of the CDR3 is TGTGCCAGCAGCCCCCAGGCCCCGAACACTGAAGCTTTCTTT. Protein product: CASSPQAPNTEAFF.

This chain connects TRBV19 to TRBJ1-1; D might be TRBD1 (5 bases). The CDR3 is made up of 12 amino acids. The V and J ends lost 5 bases and 6 bases respectively, with 10 bases between them. CDR1 is LNHDA and CDR2 is SQIVND in the germline V gene (reference sequence). CDR3 nucleotide sequence: TGTGCCAGTAGTCCAGGGTCGGCTGAAGCTTTCTTT. Its translation is CASSPGSAEAFF. The entire variable domain, with the rest obtained from reference TRBV19 and TRBJ1-1, is as follows: DGGITQSPKYLFRKEGQNVTLSCEQNLNHDAMYWYRQDPGQGLRLIYYSQIVNDFQKGDIAEGYSVSREKKESFPLTVTSAQKNPTAFYLCASSPGSAEAFFGQGTRLTVV.

This chain uses TRBV5-4 with TRBJ1-3; D unclear. From germline, CDR1 is SGHNT and CDR2 YYREEE (reference sequence). Deletions cut 5 bases from V and 0 bases from J, with 9 bases between. This CDR3 has 14 amino acids. CDR3 residues: CASSPGGSGNTIYF. The CDR3 DNA reads as TGTGCCAGCAGTCCGGGTGGCTCTGGAAACACCATATATTTT. The entire variable domain, with the rest obtained from reference TRBV5-4 and TRBJ1-3, is as follows: ETGVTQSPTHLIKTRGQQVTLRCSSQSGHNTVSWYQQALGQGPQFIFQYYREEENGRGNFPPRFSGLQFPNYSSELNVNALELDDSALYLCASSPGGSGNTIYFGEGSWLTVV.

This clone was counted a single time. The chain carries TRBV4-3 and TRBJ1-1; D remains unclear. This CDR3 region has 15 residues. The V gene lost 0 bases and the J gene lost 5 bases, with 13 bases spanning the gap. Germline CDR1 reads LGHNA; CDR2 reads YSLEER. The CDR3 region is CASSQDHGVGTEAFF. Written as DNA, the CDR3 is TGCGCCAGCAGCCAAGATCACGGGGTAGGGACTGAAGCTTTCTTT.

The rearrangement links TRBV5-1 to TRBJ2-3, with TRBD2 identical over 7 bases. CDR3 length equals 15 residues. The V gene end was trimmed by 0 bases and the J gene end by 5 bases; junction bases not matched to a gene: 6. Per the germline V gene, CDR1 is SGHRS and CDR2 is YFSETQ. CDR3 in amino acids: CASSLATGGQDTQYF. As DNA, the CDR3 is TGCGCCAGCAGCTTGGCGACGGGAGGTCAAGATACGCAGTATTTT.

The chain employs TRBV2 and TRBJ2-3; 8 positions agree with TRBD1. The CDR3 is made up of 14 amino acids. Germline V gene data show CDR1 as SNHLY and CDR2 as FYNNEI. Unmatched junction bases numbered 3, after V lost 6 bases and J lost 1 base. The CDR3 DNA reads TGTGCCAGCAGCCAGGGGGCTGGCACAGATACGCAGTATTTT. Residues: CASSQGAGTDTQYF.

The genes are TRBV5-8 and TRBJ2-7; 7 bases match TRBD1. The CDR3 contains 14 residues. CDR1 and CDR2 (germline): SGHTS, YDEGEE. Trimming removed 4 bases from V and 0 bases from J; junction bases left unmatched: 4. The CDR3 bases are TGTGCCAGCAGCAGGGACAGTTACTCCTACGAGCAGTACTTC. This translates into CASSRDSYSYEQYF.

The chain is built from TRBV5-1 and TRBJ1-1; D is ambiguous. CDR3 length: 14 amino acids. V was pared by 0 bases and J by 4 bases, with 10 bases between. CDR1 is SGHRS, CDR2 YFSETQ, per germline. The CDR3 DNA reads as TGCGCCAGCAGCTTGGACAGCTCTTCCACTGAAGCTTTCTTT. It translates to CASSLDSSSTEAFF.

This clone was observed once. The chain has TRBV6-5 and TRBJ1-5; 9 positions match TRBD1. The germline CDR1 and CDR2 sequences are MNHEY and SVGAGI. The CDR3 is 14 residues long. The ends lost 6 bases at V and 7 bases at J; junction bases unmatched: 7. The CDR3: CASSGDRVKQPQHF. The CDR3 nucleotides read TGTGCCAGCAGCGGGGACAGGGTTAAACAGCCCCAGCATTTT.

Points on this clone: This sample includes further DNA sequences coding for the same CDR3. The V gene is TRBV6-6, the J gene TRBJ2-2; D is unclear. Trimming pared 5 bases from V and 0 bases from J, leaving 4 bases between. Germline V gives CDR1 MNHNY, CDR2 SVGAGI (reference sequence). The CDR3 has 13 residues. CDR3 nucleotides: TGTGCCAGCAGTAGCTCGAACACCGGGGAGCTGTTTTTT. This gives the protein CASSSSNTGELFF.

This clone was detected only once. The rearrangement links TRBV28 to TRBJ1-4; D is undetermined. The V end was cut by 5 bases, the J end by 6 bases, with 13 bases between. In germline, CDR1 is MDHEN, CDR2 SYDVKM. This CDR3 is 14 amino acids long. The DNA for the CDR3 is TGTGCCAGCAGTCTAGTCGCAAAGCATGAAAAACTGTTTTTT. Protein product: CASSLVAKHEKLFF.

V is TRBV7-2 and J is TRBJ1-2, with unresolved D. The germline V and J ends were trimmed by 0 bases and 6 bases, with 8 bases remaining between them. The germline V gene has CDR1 SGHTA and CDR2 FQGNSA. The CDR3 sequence is 13 residues long. The CDR3 spells CASSLAAGNGYTF. The CDR3, as DNA: TGTGCCAGCAGCTTAGCGGCGGGAAATGGCTACACCTTC. Looking up the rest from reference TRBV7-2 and TRBJ1-2 gives the full variable domain: GAGVSQSPSNKVTEKGKDVELRCDPISGHTALYWYRQSLGQGLEFLIYFQGNSAPDKSGLPSDRFSAERTGGSVSTLTIQRTQQEDSAVYLCASSLAAGNGYTFGSGTRLTVV.

This clone was detected a few times. The V gene is TRBV2, the J gene TRBJ1-4; possibly TRBD1 for D (5 bases). The CDR3 spans 15 residues. Per germline, CDR1 SNHLY and CDR2 FYNNEI. V was trimmed by 3 bases and J by 4 bases, leaving 12 bases between them. The CDR3 region is CASSEAGGNNEKLFF. CDR3 DNA sequence: TGTGCCAGCAGTGAGGCCGGGGGGAATAATGAAAAACTGTTTTTT.

This chain uses TRBV9 with TRBJ2-3, with D tentatively TRBD1 (5 bases). Trimming pared 5 bases from V and 2 bases from J, leaving 15 bases between. Germline values: CDR1 SGDLS, CDR2 YYNGEE. The CDR3 is 15 residues long. The CDR3 is CASRVTGALTDTQYF. DNA for the CDR3: TGTGCCAGCAGGGTAACAGGTGCCCTCACAGATACGCAGTATTTT.

The rearrangement joins TRBV6-2 or TRBV6-3 to TRBJ2-6, with D possibly being TRBD2 (6 bases). CDR3 length equals 18 residues. Between the trimmed V and J ends, which lost 5 bases and 2 bases, there was a span of 19 bases. CDR1 MNHEY and CDR2 SVGEGT come from the germline V gene. The CDR3 reads CASSSGLLPGAGANVLTF. For the CDR3, the DNA is TGTGCCAGCAGTAGCGGACTGTTGCCGGGAGCTGGGGCCAACGTCCTGACTTTC.

The chain combines TRBV6-5 with TRBJ1-3; tentatively, D is TRBD1 (6 bases). Per the germline V gene, CDR1 is MNHEY and CDR2 is SVGAGI. V was clipped by 7 bases and J by 5 bases, with 15 bases between them. The CDR3 sequence is 14 residues long. As DNA, the CDR3 is TGTGCCAGCACCCAGGACAGTGCCCGAAACACCATATATTTT. It is translated as CASTQDSARNTIYF.

The chain has TRBV6-2 or TRBV6-3 and TRBJ1-2; no definite D call. Trimming shortened V by 4 bases and J by 7 bases, and 16 bases separated the two germline ends. This CDR3 region has 14 residues. Germline loops: CDR1 MNHEY, CDR2 SVGEGT. The CDR3 coding sequence is TGTGCCAGCAGTTTTGTCGGATCGCAGCGTGGCTACACCTTC. Translation: CASSFVGSQRGYTF.

The gene calls are TRBV4-2 and TRBJ1-2, with 7 bases identical to TRBD1. The CDR3 is 15 residues long. The junction had 11 bases not matched to a gene; V was cut back by 5 bases and J by 5 bases. Germline V gene data show CDR1 as LGHNA and CDR2 as YNFKEQ. CDR3 amino acids: CASSARQGNEYGYTF. The CDR3, as DNA: TGTGCCAGCAGCGCTCGACAGGGTAACGAGTATGGCTACACCTTC.